These T cell receptor beta chains were read from a single sample in a study of blood T cell repertoires in COVID-19. This table comes from immunoSEQ multiplex PCR, and its TCRdb copy is limited to in-frame clones, with some not included. The sample holds around 89,000 clones, 80% to 90% seen once. The sample was peripheral blood. These receptors were collected from a middle-aged man with acute or convalescent COVID-19. The CDR3 runs from the conserved cysteine through the conserved F or W. Each record gives: CDR3 protein, CDR3 DNA, clone size, V gene, D gene, J gene. A D gene is named only where the DNA matches it firmly. Clone size, where shown, is once, few, many, or a class for clones that have expanded.

cdr3_aa: CASRGFGVVGRSNQPQHF
cdr3_nt: TGTGCCAGCAGAGGGTTTGGGGTTGTTGGGAGAAGCAATCAGCCCCAGCATTTT
clone_size: -
v_call: TRBV2
d_call: -
j_call: TRBJ1-5

cdr3_aa: CASTGGGPQHF
cdr3_nt: TGTGCCAGCACCGGGGGGGGCCCCCAGCATTTT
clone_size: -
v_call: TRBV12-3/TRBV12-4
d_call: -
j_call: TRBJ1-5

cdr3_aa: CASCSTGPSYNEQFF
cdr3_nt: TGTGCCAGCTGCTCGACAGGACCGTCGTACAATGAGCAGTTCTTC
clone_size: -
v_call: TRBV27
d_call: -
j_call: TRBJ2-1

cdr3_aa: CASSVDRGRNQPQHF
cdr3_nt: TGTGCCAGCAGCGTCGACAGGGGACGCAATCAGCCCCAGCATTTT
clone_size: -
v_call: TRBV2
d_call: TRBD1
j_call: TRBJ1-5

cdr3_aa: CASSWGRTNTIYF
cdr3_nt: TGTGCCAGCAGCTGGGGGCGTACCAACACCATATATTTT
clone_size: -
v_call: TRBV5-6
d_call: -
j_call: TRBJ1-3

cdr3_aa: CASSLGGPSEQFF
cdr3_nt: TGTGCCAGCAGCTTGGGGGGGCCTTCCGAGCAGTTCTTC
clone_size: -
v_call: TRBV7-2
d_call: -
j_call: TRBJ2-1

cdr3_aa: CASSGLDGAGELFF
cdr3_nt: TGTGCCAGCAGTGGACTAGATGGGGCCGGGGAGCTGTTTTTT
clone_size: -
v_call: TRBV27
d_call: TRBD2
j_call: TRBJ2-2

cdr3_aa: CASRYGGGSYEQYF
cdr3_nt: TGTGCCAGCAGGTACGGGGGAGGCTCCTACGAGCAGTACTTC
clone_size: -
v_call: TRBV6-6
d_call: -
j_call: TRBJ2-7

cdr3_aa: CATSTGPETQYF
cdr3_nt: TGTGCCACCAGCACTGGGCCAGAGACCCAGTACTTC
clone_size: -
v_call: TRBV15
d_call: -
j_call: TRBJ2-5

cdr3_aa: CASIKSRTGGKAFF
cdr3_nt: TGTGCCAGCATAAAAAGTAGGACAGGGGGCAAGGCTTTCTTT
clone_size: -
v_call: TRBV7-9
d_call: TRBD1
j_call: TRBJ1-1

cdr3_aa: CASSPQTGGVETQYF
cdr3_nt: TGTGCCAGCAGCCCTCAGACAGGGGGGGTGGAGACCCAGTACTTC
clone_size: -
v_call: TRBV7-6
d_call: TRBD1
j_call: TRBJ2-5

cdr3_aa: CASSVSGDNSPLHF
cdr3_nt: TGTGCCAGCAGCGTATCGGGGGATAATTCACCCCTCCACTTT
clone_size: -
v_call: TRBV9
d_call: -
j_call: TRBJ1-6

cdr3_aa: CASSLKTVNTEAFF
cdr3_nt: TGTGCCAGCAGCTTAAAAACAGTCAACACTGAAGCTTTCTTT
clone_size: -
v_call: TRBV13
d_call: -
j_call: TRBJ1-1

cdr3_aa: CASSRNTEAFF
cdr3_nt: TGTGCCAGTTCCCGGAACACTGAAGCTTTCTTT
clone_size: -
v_call: TRBV25-1
d_call: -
j_call: TRBJ1-1

cdr3_aa: CASSFQNSNQPQHF
cdr3_nt: TGTGCCAGCAGTTTCCAGAATAGCAATCAGCCCCAGCATTTT
clone_size: -
v_call: TRBV28
d_call: -
j_call: TRBJ1-5

cdr3_aa: CSASDSYGYTF
cdr3_nt: TGCAGTGCCTCGGACAGCTATGGCTACACCTTC
clone_size: once
v_call: TRBV20-1
d_call: -
j_call: TRBJ1-2

cdr3_aa: CASSQPDREANEQFF
cdr3_nt: TGCGCCAGCAGCCAACCGGACAGGGAGGCGAATGAGCAGTTCTTC
clone_size: -
v_call: TRBV4-1
d_call: TRBD1
j_call: TRBJ2-1

cdr3_aa: CASSHGDRGLGEKLFF
cdr3_nt: TGTGCCAGCAGCCATGGGGACAGGGGGTTAGGGGAAAAACTGTTTTTT
clone_size: -
v_call: TRBV3-1/TRBV3-2
d_call: TRBD1
j_call: TRBJ1-4

cdr3_aa: CAWSVGVSRTNQPQHF
cdr3_nt: TGTGCCTGGAGTGTAGGGGTTAGTCGAACGAATCAGCCCCAGCATTTT
clone_size: -
v_call: TRBV30
d_call: -
j_call: TRBJ1-5

cdr3_aa: CASSLDRIQPQHF
cdr3_nt: TGTGCCAGCAGTTTAGACAGGATTCAGCCCCAGCATTTT
clone_size: -
v_call: TRBV7-3
d_call: -
j_call: TRBJ1-5

cdr3_aa: CASTRTSGYYTDTQYF
cdr3_nt: TGTGCCAGCACTCGGACTAGCGGATACTACACAGATACGCAGTATTTT
clone_size: -
v_call: TRBV9
d_call: TRBD2
j_call: TRBJ2-3

cdr3_aa: CASSQEERGSNNEQFF
cdr3_nt: TGCGCCAGCAGCCAAGAAGAGCGGGGGAGCAACAATGAGCAGTTCTTC
clone_size: -
v_call: TRBV4-1
d_call: TRBD2
j_call: TRBJ2-1

cdr3_aa: CASSLAGTGGHEQFF
cdr3_nt: TGCGCCAGCAGCTTGGCCGGGACAGGGGGCCATGAGCAGTTCTTC
clone_size: -
v_call: TRBV5-1
d_call: TRBD1
j_call: TRBJ2-1

cdr3_aa: CASSSAGQGLDGYTF
cdr3_nt: TGTGCCAGCAGCTCGGCGGGACAGGGCCTAGATGGCTACACCTTC
clone_size: once
v_call: TRBV5-6
d_call: TRBD1
j_call: TRBJ1-2

cdr3_aa: CASSPGQGVLNYGYTF
cdr3_nt: TGTGCCAGCTCACCGGGACAGGGGGTTTTGAACTATGGCTACACCTTC
clone_size: -
v_call: TRBV18
d_call: TRBD1
j_call: TRBJ1-2

cdr3_aa: CASSAGLAWGGELFF
cdr3_nt: TGTGCCAGCAGCGCGGGACTGGCGTGGGGCGGGGAGCTGTTTTTT
clone_size: -
v_call: TRBV7-3
d_call: -
j_call: TRBJ2-2

cdr3_aa: CASSQGGGGYTF
cdr3_nt: TGTGCCAGCAGCCAAGGGGGGGGTGGCTACACCTTC
clone_size: -
v_call: TRBV4-2
d_call: -
j_call: TRBJ1-2

cdr3_aa: CASSLVPPETQYF
cdr3_nt: TGTGCCAGCAGCTTGGTCCCTCCAGAGACCCAGTACTTC
clone_size: -
v_call: TRBV5-6
d_call: -
j_call: TRBJ2-5

cdr3_aa: CAWSLQGPGKLFF
cdr3_nt: TGTGCCTGGAGTTTACAGGGTCCGGGAAAACTGTTTTTT
clone_size: once
v_call: TRBV30
d_call: -
j_call: TRBJ1-4

cdr3_aa: CASSVRGQGAGDTQYF
cdr3_nt: TGTGCCAGCAGCGTAAGGGGACAGGGGGCGGGGGATACGCAGTATTTT
clone_size: once
v_call: TRBV9
d_call: TRBD1
j_call: TRBJ2-3

cdr3_aa: CASSSYQGAFSPLHF
cdr3_nt: TGTGCCAGCAGCTCATACCAGGGGGCCTTCTCACCCCTCCACTTT
clone_size: -
v_call: TRBV13
d_call: TRBD1
j_call: TRBJ1-6

cdr3_aa: CASSQEGRGITEAFF
cdr3_nt: TGCGCCAGCAGCCAAGAAGGCAGGGGGATTACTGAAGCTTTCTTT
clone_size: -
v_call: TRBV4-1
d_call: TRBD1
j_call: TRBJ1-1

cdr3_aa: CASSPPGLRGQGASGYTF
cdr3_nt: TGTGCCAGCTCACCACCGGGTTTACGAGGACAGGGGGCTTCTGGCTACACCTTC
clone_size: -
v_call: TRBV18
d_call: TRBD1
j_call: TRBJ1-2

cdr3_aa: CASRPRYGYTF
cdr3_nt: TGTGCCAGCAGACCGCGGTATGGCTACACCTTC
clone_size: few
v_call: TRBV28
d_call: -
j_call: TRBJ1-2

cdr3_aa: CASILRGGRETQYF
cdr3_nt: TGTGCCAGCATCCTAAGGGGGGGCCGCGAGACCCAGTACTTC
clone_size: -
v_call: TRBV2
d_call: -
j_call: TRBJ2-5

cdr3_aa: CASTEFGRGDYNEQFF
cdr3_nt: TGTGCCAGCACTGAATTCGGACGGGGGGATTACAATGAGCAGTTCTTC
clone_size: -
v_call: TRBV2
d_call: TRBD2
j_call: TRBJ2-1

cdr3_aa: CAWSAIGQPNTEAFF
cdr3_nt: TGTGCCTGGAGTGCTATAGGACAGCCGAACACTGAAGCTTTCTTT
clone_size: -
v_call: TRBV30
d_call: -
j_call: TRBJ1-1

cdr3_aa: CAWSAGTGGREQFF
cdr3_nt: TGTGCCTGGAGTGCCGGGACAGGGGGTCGAGAGCAGTTCTTC
clone_size: -
v_call: TRBV30
d_call: TRBD1
j_call: TRBJ2-1

cdr3_aa: CASSRLAGGPETQYF
cdr3_nt: TGCGCCAGCAGCCGACTAGCGGGGGGGCCGGAGACCCAGTACTTC
clone_size: -
v_call: TRBV5-1
d_call: TRBD2
j_call: TRBJ2-5

cdr3_aa: CASSGFSGGAGETQYF
cdr3_nt: TGTGCCAGTAGTGGTTTTAGCGGGGGGGCCGGAGAGACCCAGTACTTC
clone_size: -
v_call: TRBV19
d_call: TRBD2
j_call: TRBJ2-5

cdr3_aa: CASSMRGRNQPQHF
cdr3_nt: TGTGCCAGTAGTATGAGGGGGCGGAATCAGCCCCAGCATTTT
clone_size: -
v_call: TRBV19
d_call: TRBD1
j_call: TRBJ1-5

cdr3_aa: CASSLFDSAPGGAFF
cdr3_nt: TGTGCCAGCAGCTTATTCGACAGCGCACCGGGTGGAGCTTTCTTT
clone_size: -
v_call: TRBV11-3
d_call: -
j_call: TRBJ1-1

cdr3_aa: CAWSRQGFNEKLFF
cdr3_nt: TGTGCCTGGAGTAGACAGGGCTTCAATGAAAAACTGTTTTTT
clone_size: -
v_call: TRBV30
d_call: TRBD1
j_call: TRBJ1-4

cdr3_aa: CASSPPNRGQDTQYF
cdr3_nt: TGTGCCAGCTCACCACCAAACAGGGGGCAAGATACGCAGTATTTT
clone_size: -
v_call: TRBV18
d_call: TRBD1
j_call: TRBJ2-3

cdr3_aa: CASSEVLNYGYTF
cdr3_nt: TGTGCCAGCTCCGAGGTGCTTAACTATGGCTACACCTTC
clone_size: -
v_call: TRBV6-5
d_call: -
j_call: TRBJ1-2

cdr3_aa: CASTPALGTRSYEQYF
cdr3_nt: TGTGCCAGCACCCCCGCCCTGGGCACTCGCTCCTACGAGCAGTACTTC
clone_size: -
v_call: TRBV28
d_call: -
j_call: TRBJ2-7

cdr3_aa: CASSVERGLFSTDTQYF
cdr3_nt: TGTGCCAGCAGCGTAGAAAGGGGCCTATTTAGCACAGATACGCAGTATTTT
clone_size: -
v_call: TRBV9
d_call: -
j_call: TRBJ2-3

cdr3_aa: CASSPRSEYQPQHF
cdr3_nt: TGTGCCAGTAGTCCGCGGTCCGAATATCAGCCCCAGCATTTT
clone_size: once
v_call: TRBV19
d_call: -
j_call: TRBJ1-5

cdr3_aa: CASSRTGSHGYTF
cdr3_nt: TGTGCCAGCAGCAGGACAGGGTCTCATGGCTACACCTTC
clone_size: once
v_call: TRBV7-9
d_call: TRBD1
j_call: TRBJ1-2

cdr3_aa: CASSLIPSEILFF
cdr3_nt: TGTGCCAGCAGTTTAATCCCTTCAGAAATACTGTTTTTT
clone_size: -
v_call: TRBV12-3/TRBV12-4
d_call: -
j_call: TRBJ1-4

cdr3_aa: CASSGGTTRETQYF
cdr3_nt: TGCGCCAGCAGCGGGGGGACTACCCGGGAGACCCAGTACTTC
clone_size: -
v_call: TRBV5-1
d_call: TRBD2
j_call: TRBJ2-5

cdr3_aa: CAWWGSPYGYTF
cdr3_nt: TGTGCCTGGTGGGGCAGTCCCTATGGCTACACCTTC
clone_size: once
v_call: TRBV30
d_call: -
j_call: TRBJ1-2

cdr3_aa: CASSWTGSSDFNEKLFF
cdr3_nt: TGTGCCAGCAGCTGGACAGGTTCCTCGGATTTTAATGAAAAACTGTTTTTT
clone_size: -
v_call: TRBV7-9
d_call: TRBD1
j_call: TRBJ1-4